This T cell receptor (beta chain) comes out of a study of CD8+ T cells in alopecia areata. Treatment specified: oral pan-JAK inhibitor, 5-10 mg twice daily. The CDR3 is 16 amino acids. V was cut by 1 base and J by 4 bases, with 17 bases left in between. Germline lookup yields CDR1 SGHRS and CDR2 YFSETQ. RNA was isolated and reverse transcribed to cDNA, the sequencing template. Generated by immunoSEQ multiplex PCR, the TCRdb table keeps only in-frame clones and is missing some. This sample yields under 200,000 clones, of which less than 80% are seen a single time; 13% to 15% belongs to the top ten. The starting material was CD4+ T cells sorted from blood, obtained at week 24, from a patient treated with tofacitinib. The receptor's source is a human donor with alopecia areata. The rearrangement links TRBV5-1 to TRBJ1-2; no clear D. CDR3 in amino acids: CASSLSSGGTLYGYTF. In DNA form, the CDR3 reads TGCGCCAGCAGCTTGTCTTCGGGAGGCACCCTCTATGGCTACACCTTC.